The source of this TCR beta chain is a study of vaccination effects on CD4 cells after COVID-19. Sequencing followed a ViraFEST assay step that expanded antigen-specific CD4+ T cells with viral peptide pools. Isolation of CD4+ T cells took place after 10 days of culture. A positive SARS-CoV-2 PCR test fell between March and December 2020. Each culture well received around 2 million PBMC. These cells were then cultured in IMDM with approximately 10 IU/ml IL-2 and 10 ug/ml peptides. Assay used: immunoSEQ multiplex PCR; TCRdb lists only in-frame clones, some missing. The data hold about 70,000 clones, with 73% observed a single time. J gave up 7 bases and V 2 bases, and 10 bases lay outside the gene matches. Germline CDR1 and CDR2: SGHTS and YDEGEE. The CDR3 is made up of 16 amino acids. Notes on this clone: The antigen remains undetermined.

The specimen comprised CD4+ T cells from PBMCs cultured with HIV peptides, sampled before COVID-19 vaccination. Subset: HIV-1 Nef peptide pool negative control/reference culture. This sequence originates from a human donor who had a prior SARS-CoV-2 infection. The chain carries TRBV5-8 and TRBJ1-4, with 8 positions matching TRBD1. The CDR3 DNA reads TGTGCCAGCAGCTTTCACCGGACAGGGAGCAGTGAAAAACTGTTTTTT. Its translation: CASSFHRTGSSEKLFF.